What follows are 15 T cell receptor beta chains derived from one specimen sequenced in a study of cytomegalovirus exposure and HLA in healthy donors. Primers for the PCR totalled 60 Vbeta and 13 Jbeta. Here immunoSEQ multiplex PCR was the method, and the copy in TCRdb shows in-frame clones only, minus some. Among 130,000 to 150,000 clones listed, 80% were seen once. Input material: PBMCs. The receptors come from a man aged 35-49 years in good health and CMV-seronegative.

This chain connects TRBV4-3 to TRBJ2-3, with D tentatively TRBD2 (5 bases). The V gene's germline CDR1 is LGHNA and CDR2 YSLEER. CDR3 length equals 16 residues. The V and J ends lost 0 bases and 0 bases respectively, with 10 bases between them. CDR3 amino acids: CASSQEGGLSTDTQYF. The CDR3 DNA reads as TGCGCCAGCAGCCAAGAAGGAGGATTGAGCACAGATACGCAGTATTTT.

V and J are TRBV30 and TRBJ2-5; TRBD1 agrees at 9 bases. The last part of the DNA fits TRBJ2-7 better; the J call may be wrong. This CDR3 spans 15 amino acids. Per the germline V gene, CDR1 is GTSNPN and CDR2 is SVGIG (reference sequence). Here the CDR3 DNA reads TGTGCCTGGAGTCCAATCGGACAGGGGAGCTACGAGCAGTACTTC. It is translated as CAWSPIGQGSYEQYF.

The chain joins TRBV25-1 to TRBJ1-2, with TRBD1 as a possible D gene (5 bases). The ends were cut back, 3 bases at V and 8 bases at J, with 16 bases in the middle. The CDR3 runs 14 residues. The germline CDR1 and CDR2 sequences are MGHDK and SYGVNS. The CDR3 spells CASSDAGPARGYTF. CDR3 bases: TGTGCCAGCAGTGATGCGGGGCCCGCACGGGGCTACACCTTC.

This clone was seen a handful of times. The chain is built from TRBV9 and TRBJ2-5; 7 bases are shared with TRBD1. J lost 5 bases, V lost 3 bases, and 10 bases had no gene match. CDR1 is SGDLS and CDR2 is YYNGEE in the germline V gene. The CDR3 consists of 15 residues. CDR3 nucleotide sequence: TGTGCCAGCAGCGCCTCGACAGGGATTATGGAGACCCAGTACTTC. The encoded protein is CASSASTGIMETQYF.

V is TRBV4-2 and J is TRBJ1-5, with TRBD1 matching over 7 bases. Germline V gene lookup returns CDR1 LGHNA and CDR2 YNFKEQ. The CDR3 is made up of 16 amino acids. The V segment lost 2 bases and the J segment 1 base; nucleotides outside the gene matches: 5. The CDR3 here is CASSQSDRASNQPQHF. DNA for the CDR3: TGTGCCAGCAGCCAATCCGACAGGGCCAGCAATCAGCCCCAGCATTTT.

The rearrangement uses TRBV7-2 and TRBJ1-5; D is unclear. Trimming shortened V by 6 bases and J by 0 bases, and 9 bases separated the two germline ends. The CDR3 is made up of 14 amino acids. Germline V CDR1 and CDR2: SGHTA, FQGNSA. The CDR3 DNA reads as TGTGCCAGCAGACGAGGGAATAGCAATCAGCCCCAGCATTTT. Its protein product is CASRRGNSNQPQHF. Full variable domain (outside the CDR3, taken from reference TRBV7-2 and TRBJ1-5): GAGVSQSPSNKVTEKGKDVELRCDPISGHTALYWYRQSLGQGLEFLIYFQGNSAPDKSGLPSDRFSAERTGGSVSTLTIQRTQQEDSAVYLCASRRGNSNQPQHFGDGTRLSIL.

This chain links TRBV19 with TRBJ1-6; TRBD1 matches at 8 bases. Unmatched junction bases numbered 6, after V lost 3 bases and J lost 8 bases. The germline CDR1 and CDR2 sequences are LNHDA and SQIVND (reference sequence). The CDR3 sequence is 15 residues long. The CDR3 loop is CASSMISTGDSPLHF. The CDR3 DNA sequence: TGTGCCAGTAGTATGATTTCGACAGGGGATTCACCCCTCCACTTT. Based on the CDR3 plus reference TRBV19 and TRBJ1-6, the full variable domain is DGGITQSPKYLFRKEGQNVTLSCEQNLNHDAMYWYRQDPGQGLRLIYYSQIVNDFQKGDIAEGYSVSREKKESFPLTVTSAQKNPTAFYLCASSMISTGDSPLHFGNGTRLTVT.

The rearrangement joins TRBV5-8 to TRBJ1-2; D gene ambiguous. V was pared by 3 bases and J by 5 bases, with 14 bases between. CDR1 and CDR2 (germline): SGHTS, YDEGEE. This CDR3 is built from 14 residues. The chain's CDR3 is CASSSKTSGYGYTF. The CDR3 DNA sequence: TGTGCCAGCAGCTCAAAAACGTCGGGGTATGGCTACACCTTC.

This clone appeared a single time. CDR3 nucleotides: TGTGCCAGCAGGACAGGGGGCCGAGAGACCCAGTACTTC. Amino acids: CASRTGGRETQYF. V gene TRBV25-1 combines with J gene TRBJ2-5; 10 bases agree with TRBD1. The V gene end was trimmed by 6 bases and the J gene end by 4 bases; junction bases not matched to a gene: 2. The CDR3 spans 13 residues. Germline lookup yields CDR1 MGHDK and CDR2 SYGVNS.

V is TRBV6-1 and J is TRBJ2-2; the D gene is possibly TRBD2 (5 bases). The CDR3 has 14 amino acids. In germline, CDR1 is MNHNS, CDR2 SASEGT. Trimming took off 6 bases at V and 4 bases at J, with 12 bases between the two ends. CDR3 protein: CASSPLDSTGELFF. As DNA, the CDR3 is TGTGCCAGCAGCCCACTAGATAGCACCGGGGAGCTGTTTTTT.

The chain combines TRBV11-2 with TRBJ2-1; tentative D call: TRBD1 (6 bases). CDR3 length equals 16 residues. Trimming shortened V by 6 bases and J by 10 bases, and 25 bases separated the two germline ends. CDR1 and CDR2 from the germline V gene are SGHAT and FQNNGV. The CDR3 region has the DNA TGTGCCAGCAGGTCCGTCCGGGGCAGGGGCTTTCTCGAGCAGTTCTTC. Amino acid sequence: CASRSVRGRGFLEQFF.

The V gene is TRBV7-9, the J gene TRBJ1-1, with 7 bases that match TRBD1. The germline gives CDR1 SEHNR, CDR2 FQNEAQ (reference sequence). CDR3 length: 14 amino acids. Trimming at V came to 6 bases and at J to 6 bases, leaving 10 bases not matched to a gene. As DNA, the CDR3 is TGTGCCAGCAGAAAGCCAACAGGGGCAGCTGAAGCTTTCTTT. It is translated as CASRKPTGAAEAFF.

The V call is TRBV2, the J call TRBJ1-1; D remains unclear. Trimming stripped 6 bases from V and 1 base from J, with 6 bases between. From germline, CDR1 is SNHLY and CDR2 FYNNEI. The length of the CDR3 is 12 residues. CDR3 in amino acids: CASRTENTEAFF. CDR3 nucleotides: TGTGCCAGCAGAACAGAGAACACTGAAGCTTTCTTT. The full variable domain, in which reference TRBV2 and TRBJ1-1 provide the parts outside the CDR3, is EPEVTQTPSHQVTQMGQEVILRCVPISNHLYFYWYRQILGQKVEFLVSFYNNEISEKSEIFDDQFSVERPDGSNFTLKIRSTKLEDSAMYFCASRTENTEAFFGQGTRLTVV.

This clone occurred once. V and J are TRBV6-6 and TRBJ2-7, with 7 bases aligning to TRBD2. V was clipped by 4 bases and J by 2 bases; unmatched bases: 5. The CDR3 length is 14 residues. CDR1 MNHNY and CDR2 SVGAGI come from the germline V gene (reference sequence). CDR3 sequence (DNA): TGTGCCAGCAGTTCCAGCGGGGATACCTACGAGCAGTACTTC. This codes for CASSSSGDTYEQYF.

The chain's CDR3 is CASSKRRTGGGETQYF. CDR3 DNA: TGTGCCAGCAGCAAAAGGCGGACAGGTGGGGGGGAGACCCAGTACTTC. This chain joins TRBV14 and TRBJ2-5; tentatively, D is TRBD1 (7 bases). There are 16 residues in the CDR3. CDR1 is SGHDN, CDR2 FVKESK, per germline. Deletions cut 5 bases from V and 5 bases from J, with 21 bases between.